This T cell receptor (beta chain) originates from a study of shared clonotypes between healthy human individuals. Study observations and caveats: Only blood was sampled; tissue repertoires likely differ.

As regards this clone: The antigen remains undetermined.

Source study methods: In the immunoSEQ data, sequences were junction-only and lacked quality scores, so filtering differed. The method was immunoSEQ multiplex PCR; TCRdb's version includes in-frame clones alone and lacks a portion of them. Clonal size and the V and J genes are those of that table, whereas D and trimming came from the DNA. The sample lists roughly 2.2 million clones; approximately 93% were seen once. Trimming shortened V by 0 bases and J by 2 bases, and 11 bases separated the two germline ends. This CDR3 region has 16 residues. Germline V gives CDR1 KGHSH, CDR2 LQKENI. Into CD45RA+ naive and CD45RA-negative memory subsets, the CD4+ cells were split.

The sample taken for sequencing was naive CD4+ T cells from PBMCs. Subset here: CD45RA+ positively selected. V is TRBV18 and J is TRBJ2-1; D is undetermined. This receptor was identified in a man between 18 and 29 years old in good health. Some clones in this sample may be carry-over from other donors' samples. The CDR3 is CASSPPGGITYNEQFF. Here the CDR3 DNA reads TGTGCCAGCTCACCACCCGGCGGTATAACCTACAATGAGCAGTTCTTC.